The sequence of this T cell receptor beta chain was determined in a study of T cells in Graves' hyperthyroidism and ophthalmopathy. This CDR3 contains 13 residues. Germline V CDR1 and CDR2: SNHLY, FYNNEI. Trimming pared 4 bases from V and 5 bases from J, leaving 10 bases between. This clonotype appeared many times. Amplification targeted TCR beta CDR3 regions from RNA transcripts. The HTBI set primed first-round TCR CDR3 RT-PCR. TCRdb reanalysed the multiplex PCR reads using MiXCR and keeps one entry per CDR3 protein. The sample has roughly 200,000 distinct CDR3 sequences, around 20% seen once; the top ten hold 35% to 50%.

The rearrangement links TRBV2 to TRBJ2-3; no firm D call. This receptor was taken from a man in his forties with Graves' hyperthyroidism. The sequenced sample consisted of blood. CDR3 in DNA: TGTGCCAGCAGTGCCACAGTTAAAGATACGCAGTATTTT. Protein product: CASSATVKDTQYF.